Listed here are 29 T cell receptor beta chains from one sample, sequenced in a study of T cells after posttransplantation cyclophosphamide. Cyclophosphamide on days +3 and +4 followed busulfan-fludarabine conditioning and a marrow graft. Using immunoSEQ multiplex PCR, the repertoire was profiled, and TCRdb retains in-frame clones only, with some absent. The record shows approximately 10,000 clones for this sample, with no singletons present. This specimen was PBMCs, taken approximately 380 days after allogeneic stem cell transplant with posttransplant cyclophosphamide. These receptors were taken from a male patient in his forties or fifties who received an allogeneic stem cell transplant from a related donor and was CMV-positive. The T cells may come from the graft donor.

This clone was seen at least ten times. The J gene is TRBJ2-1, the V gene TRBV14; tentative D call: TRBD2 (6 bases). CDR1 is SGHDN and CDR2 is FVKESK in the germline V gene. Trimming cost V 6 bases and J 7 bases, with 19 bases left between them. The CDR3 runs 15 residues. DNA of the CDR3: TGTGCCAGCAGTCCGACGCGGGACTCATGGAATGAGCAGTTCTTC. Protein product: CASSPTRDSWNEQFF.

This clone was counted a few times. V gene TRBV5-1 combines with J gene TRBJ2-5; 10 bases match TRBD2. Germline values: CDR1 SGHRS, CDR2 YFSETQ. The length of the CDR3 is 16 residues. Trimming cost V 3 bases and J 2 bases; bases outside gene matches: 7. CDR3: CASSYLAGEGQETQYF. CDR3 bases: TGCGCCAGCAGCTACCTAGCGGGAGAGGGTCAAGAGACCCAGTACTTC.

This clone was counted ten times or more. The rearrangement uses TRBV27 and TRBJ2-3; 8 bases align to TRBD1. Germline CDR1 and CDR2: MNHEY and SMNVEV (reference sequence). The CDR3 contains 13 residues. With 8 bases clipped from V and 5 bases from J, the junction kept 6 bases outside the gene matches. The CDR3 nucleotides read TGTGCCAGCTTTCAGGGGGCGGGAGATACGCAGTATTTT. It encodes CASFQGAGDTQYF.

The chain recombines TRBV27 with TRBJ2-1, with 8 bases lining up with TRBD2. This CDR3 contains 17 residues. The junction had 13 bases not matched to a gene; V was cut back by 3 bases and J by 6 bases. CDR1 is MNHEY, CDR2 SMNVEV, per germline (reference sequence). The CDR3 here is CASSLRRRGADSNEQFF. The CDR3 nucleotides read TGTGCCAGCAGTTTGCGCCGGCGGGGGGCTGATTCCAATGAGCAGTTCTTC.

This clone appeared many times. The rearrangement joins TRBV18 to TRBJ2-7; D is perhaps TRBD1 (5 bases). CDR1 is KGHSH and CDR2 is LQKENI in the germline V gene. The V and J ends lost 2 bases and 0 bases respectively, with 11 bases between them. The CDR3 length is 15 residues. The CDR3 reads CASSPGAGLSYEQYF. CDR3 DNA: TGTGCCAGCTCACCAGGGGCAGGGCTCTCCTACGAGCAGTACTTC.

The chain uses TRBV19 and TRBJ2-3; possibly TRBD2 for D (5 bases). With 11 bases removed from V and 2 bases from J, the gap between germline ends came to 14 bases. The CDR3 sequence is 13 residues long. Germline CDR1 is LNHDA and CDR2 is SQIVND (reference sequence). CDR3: CAGGVGNTDTQYF. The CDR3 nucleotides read TGTGCCGGAGGCGTGGGAAACACAGATACGCAGTATTTT.

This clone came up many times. CDR3 nucleotide sequence: TGTGCCAGCAGCCCCGGGACTAGCGGACCGTACGAGCAGTACTTC. It encodes CASSPGTSGPYEQYF. The chain uses TRBV6-5 and TRBJ2-7; 11 bases map to TRBD2. The V gene's germline CDR1 is MNHEY and CDR2 SVGAGI. This CDR3 has 15 residues. V shed 6 bases, J shed 4 bases, and the junction held 8 bases outside the gene matches.

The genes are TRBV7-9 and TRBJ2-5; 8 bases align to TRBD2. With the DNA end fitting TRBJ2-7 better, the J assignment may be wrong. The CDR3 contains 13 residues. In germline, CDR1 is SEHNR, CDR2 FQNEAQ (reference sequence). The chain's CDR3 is CASTRGGTYEQYF. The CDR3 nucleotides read TGTGCCAGCACACGGGGGGGGACCTACGAGCAGTACTTC.

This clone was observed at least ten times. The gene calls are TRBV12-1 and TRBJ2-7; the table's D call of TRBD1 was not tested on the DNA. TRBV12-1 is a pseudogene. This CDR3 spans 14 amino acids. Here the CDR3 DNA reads TGTGCCAGCAGCTTTGGTGGTCAGGGTCACGAGCAGTACTTC. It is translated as CASSFGGQGHEQYF.

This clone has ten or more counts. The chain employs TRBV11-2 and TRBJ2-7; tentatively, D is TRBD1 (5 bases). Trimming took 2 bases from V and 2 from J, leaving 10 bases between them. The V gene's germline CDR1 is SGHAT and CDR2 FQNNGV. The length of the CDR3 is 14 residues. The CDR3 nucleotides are TGTGCCAGCAGCTTAACGCAGGGCCCCTACGAGCAGTACTTC. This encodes CASSLTQGPYEQYF.

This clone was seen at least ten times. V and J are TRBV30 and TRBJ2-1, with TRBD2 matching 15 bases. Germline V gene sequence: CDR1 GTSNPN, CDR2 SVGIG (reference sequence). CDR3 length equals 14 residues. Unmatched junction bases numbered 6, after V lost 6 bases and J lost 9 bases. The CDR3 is CACSGLAGGGEQFF. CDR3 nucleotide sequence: TGTGCCTGCTCGGGACTAGCGGGAGGAGGTGAGCAGTTCTTC. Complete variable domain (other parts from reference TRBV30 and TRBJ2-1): SQTIHQWPATLVQPVGSPLSLECTVEGTSNPNLYWYRQAAGRGLQLLFYSVGIGQISSEVPQNLSASRPQDRQFILSSKKLLLSDSGFYLCACSGLAGGGEQFFGPGTRLTVL.

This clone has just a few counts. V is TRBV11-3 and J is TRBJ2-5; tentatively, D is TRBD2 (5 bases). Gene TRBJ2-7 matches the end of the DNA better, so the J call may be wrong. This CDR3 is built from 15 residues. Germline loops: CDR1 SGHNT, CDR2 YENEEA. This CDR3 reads CASSLGGLSSYEQYF. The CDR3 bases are TGTGCCAGCAGCTTAGGAGGGCTCAGCTCCTACGAGCAGTACTTC.

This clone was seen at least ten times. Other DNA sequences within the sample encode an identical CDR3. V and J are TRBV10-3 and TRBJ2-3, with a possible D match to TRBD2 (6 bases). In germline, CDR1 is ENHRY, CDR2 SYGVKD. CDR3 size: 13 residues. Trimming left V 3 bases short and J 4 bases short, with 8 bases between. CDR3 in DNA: TGTGCCATCAGTGACAGGGAGGCAGATACGCAGTATTTT. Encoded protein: CAISDREADTQYF.

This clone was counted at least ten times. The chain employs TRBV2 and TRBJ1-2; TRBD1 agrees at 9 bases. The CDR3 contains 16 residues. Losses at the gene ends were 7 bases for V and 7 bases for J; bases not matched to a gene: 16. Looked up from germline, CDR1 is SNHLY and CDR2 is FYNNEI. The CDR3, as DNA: TGTGCCAGCAAGGCTGAGGGGGGACAGGGAGAAGGTGGCTACACCTTC. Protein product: CASKAEGGQGEGGYTF.

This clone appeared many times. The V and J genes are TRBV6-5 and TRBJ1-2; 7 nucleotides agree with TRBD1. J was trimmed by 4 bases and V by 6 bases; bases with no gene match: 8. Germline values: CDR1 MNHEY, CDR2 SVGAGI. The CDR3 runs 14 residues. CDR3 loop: CASRSPGTAYGYTF. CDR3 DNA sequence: TGTGCCAGCAGGTCCCCCGGGACAGCCTATGGCTACACCTTC.

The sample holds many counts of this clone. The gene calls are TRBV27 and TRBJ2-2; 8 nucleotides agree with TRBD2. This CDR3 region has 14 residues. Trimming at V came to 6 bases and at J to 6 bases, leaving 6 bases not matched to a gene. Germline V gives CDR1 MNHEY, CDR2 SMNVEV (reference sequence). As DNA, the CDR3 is TGTGCCAGCAGCCCCGGACTAGCTGCCGGGGAGCTGTTTTTT. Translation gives CASSPGLAAGELFF.

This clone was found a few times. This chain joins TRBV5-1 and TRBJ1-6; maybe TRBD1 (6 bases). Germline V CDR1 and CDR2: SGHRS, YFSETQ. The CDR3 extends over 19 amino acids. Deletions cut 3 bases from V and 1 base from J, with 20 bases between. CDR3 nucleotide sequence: TGCGCCAGCAGCTCTCCGGGGGGCGTAGGTGGTTCCTATAATTCACCCCTCCACTTT. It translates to CASSSPGGVGGSYNSPLHF.

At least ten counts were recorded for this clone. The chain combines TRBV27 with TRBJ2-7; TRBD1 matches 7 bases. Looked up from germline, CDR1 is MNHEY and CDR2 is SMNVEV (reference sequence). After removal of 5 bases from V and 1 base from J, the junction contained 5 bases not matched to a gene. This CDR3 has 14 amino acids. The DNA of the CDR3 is TGTGCCAGCAGTAAAAGACAGGGATCCTACGAGCAGTACTTC. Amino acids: CASSKRQGSYEQYF.

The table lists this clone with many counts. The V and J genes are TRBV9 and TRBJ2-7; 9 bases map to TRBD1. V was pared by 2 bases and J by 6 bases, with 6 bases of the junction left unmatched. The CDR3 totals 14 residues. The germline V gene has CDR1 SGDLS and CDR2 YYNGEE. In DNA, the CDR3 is TGTGCCAGCAGCGTCGGGACAGGGCTTCGCGAGCAGTACTTC. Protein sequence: CASSVGTGLREQYF.

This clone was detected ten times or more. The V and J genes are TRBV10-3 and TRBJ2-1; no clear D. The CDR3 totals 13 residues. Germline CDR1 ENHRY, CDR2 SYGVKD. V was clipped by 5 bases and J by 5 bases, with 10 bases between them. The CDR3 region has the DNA TGTGCCATCAGTTATTACAGAGACAATGAGCAGTTCTTC. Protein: CAISYYRDNEQFF.

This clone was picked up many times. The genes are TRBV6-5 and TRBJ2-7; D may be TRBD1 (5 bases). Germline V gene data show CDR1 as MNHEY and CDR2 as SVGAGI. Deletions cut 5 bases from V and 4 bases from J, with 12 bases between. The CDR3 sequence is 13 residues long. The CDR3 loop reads CASSRTQGYEQYF. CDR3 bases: TGTGCCAGCAGTCGCACCCAGGGATACGAGCAGTACTTC.

The CDR3 loop reads CASSVWFASGTDTQYF. In DNA form, the CDR3 reads TGTGCCAGCAGCGTATGGTTCGCTAGCGGCACAGATACGCAGTATTTT. V gene TRBV9 combines with J gene TRBJ2-3, with a possible D match to TRBD2 (6 bases). The germline gives CDR1 SGDLS, CDR2 YYNGEE. The CDR3 loop spans 16 amino acids. Trimming took 1 base from V and 1 from J, leaving 13 bases between them.

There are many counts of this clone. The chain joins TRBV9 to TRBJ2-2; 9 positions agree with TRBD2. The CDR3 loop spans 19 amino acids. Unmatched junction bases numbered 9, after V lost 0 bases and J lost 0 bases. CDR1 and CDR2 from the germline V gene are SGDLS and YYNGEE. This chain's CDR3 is CASSVAMSGGIPNTGELFF. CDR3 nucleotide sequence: TGTGCCAGCAGCGTAGCAATGAGCGGGGGGATTCCGAACACCGGGGAGCTGTTTTTT.

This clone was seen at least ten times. CDR3 in amino acids: CASSLVTGGFSGANVLTF. CDR3 nucleotides: TGCGCCAGCAGCTTGGTAACAGGGGGTTTCTCTGGGGCCAACGTCCTGACTTTC. The chain recombines TRBV5-1 with TRBJ2-6; 8 positions match TRBD1. J lost 0 bases, V lost 0 bases, and 5 bases had no gene match. The CDR3 spans 18 residues. Germline V gene sequence: CDR1 SGHRS, CDR2 YFSETQ.

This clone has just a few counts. The chain's CDR3 is CASSQDLAGNIQYF. The CDR3 DNA sequence: TGTGCCAGCAGCCAGGACCTAGCGGGAAACATTCAGTACTTC. The rearrangement uses TRBV14 and TRBJ2-4; 8 nucleotides match TRBD2. The CDR3 spans 14 residues. Losses at the gene ends were 3 bases for V and 6 bases for J; bases not matched to a gene: 4. Germline V gene data show CDR1 as SGHDN and CDR2 as FVKESK. The entire variable domain, with the rest obtained from reference TRBV14 and TRBJ2-4, is as follows: EAGVTQFPSHSVIEKGQTVTLRCDPISGHDNLYWYRRVMGKEIKFLLHFVKESKQDESGMPNNRFLAERTGGTYSTLKVQPAELEDSGVYFCASSQDLAGNIQYFGAGTRLSVL.

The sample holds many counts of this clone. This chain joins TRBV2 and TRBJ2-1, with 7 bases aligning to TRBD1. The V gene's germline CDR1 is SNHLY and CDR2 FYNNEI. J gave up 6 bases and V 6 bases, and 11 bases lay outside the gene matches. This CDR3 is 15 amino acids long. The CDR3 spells CASRGGTGASNEQFF. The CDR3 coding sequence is TGTGCCAGCAGGGGTGGCACAGGGGCTAGCAATGAGCAGTTCTTC.

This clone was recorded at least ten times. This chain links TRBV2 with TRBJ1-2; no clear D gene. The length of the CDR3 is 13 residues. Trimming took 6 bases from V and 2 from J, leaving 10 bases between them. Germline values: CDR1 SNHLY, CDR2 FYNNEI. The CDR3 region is CASRADGNYGYTF. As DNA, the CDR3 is TGTGCCAGCAGGGCAGACGGGAACTATGGCTACACCTTC.

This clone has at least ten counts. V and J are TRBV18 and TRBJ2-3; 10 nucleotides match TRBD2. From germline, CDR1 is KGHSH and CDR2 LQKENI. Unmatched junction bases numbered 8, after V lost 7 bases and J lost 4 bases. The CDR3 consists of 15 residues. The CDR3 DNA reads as TGTGCCAGCTGCTACACTAGCGGGGTCCCAGATACGCAGTATTTT. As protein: CASCYTSGVPDTQYF.

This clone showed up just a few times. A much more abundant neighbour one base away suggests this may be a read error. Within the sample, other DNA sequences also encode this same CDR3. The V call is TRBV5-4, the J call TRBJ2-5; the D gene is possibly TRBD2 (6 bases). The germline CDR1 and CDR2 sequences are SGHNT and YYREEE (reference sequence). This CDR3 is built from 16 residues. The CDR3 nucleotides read TGTGCCAGCAGATCTCGGGACTCCCAGGCTCCAGAGACGCAGTACTTC. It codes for CASRSRDSQAPETQYF.